The next 13 T cell receptor beta chains were all read from a single sample in a study of blood T cell repertoires in COVID-19. Repertoires were generated with immunoSEQ multiplex PCR, while TCRdb's copy carries only in-frame clones and drops some. In the table there are roughly 200,000 clones, 78% of which are singletons. The sequenced sample consisted of peripheral blood. The origin of the receptors is a woman over 75 with active or convalescent COVID-19.

Here the CDR3 reads CASSLTGGNEQYF. The CDR3 bases are TGTGCCAGCAGCTTGACGGGGGGAAACGAGCAGTACTTC. The chain combines TRBV5-4 with TRBJ2-7; 7 positions match TRBD2. Looked up from germline, CDR1 is SGHNT and CDR2 is YYREEE (reference sequence). There are 13 residues in the CDR3. After removal of 1 base from V and 5 bases from J, the junction contained 3 bases not matched to a gene.

For this clone: One junction end does not reproduce the germline sequence, and a read error may be involved. The chain recombines TRBV18 with TRBJ2-5; 7 bases align to TRBD1. Germline V lookup: CDR1 KGHSH, CDR2 LQKENI. This CDR3 spans 14 amino acids. CDR3 residues: CASSPTGISEAQYF. The CDR3 nucleotides read TGTGCCAGCTCACCGACAGGGATCTCAGAGGCCCAGTACTTC.

This sequence joins TRBV28 and TRBJ1-1; no reliable D call. The germline gives CDR1 MDHEN, CDR2 SYDVKM. The length of the CDR3 is 12 residues. V was trimmed by 3 bases and J by 3 bases, leaving 5 bases between them. CDR3 loop: CASSFADTEAFF. The CDR3 DNA is TGTGCCAGCAGTTTCGCGGACACTGAAGCTTTCTTT.

The chain employs TRBV4-2 and TRBJ2-3, with TRBD2 as a possible D gene (5 bases). The length of the CDR3 is 15 residues. Germline CDR1 and CDR2: LGHNA and YNFKEQ. The V end was cut by 0 bases, the J end by 5 bases, with 12 bases between. CDR3 sequence reads: CASSQDGVARDTQYF. Written as DNA, the CDR3 is TGTGCCAGCAGCCAAGATGGGGTAGCGCGAGATACGCAGTATTTT.

The genes are TRBV13 and TRBJ1-1; D not resolved. With 6 bases removed from V and 0 bases from J, the gap between germline ends came to 8 bases. CDR1 and CDR2 (germline): PRHDT, FYEKMQ (reference sequence). The CDR3 runs 13 residues. The CDR3 coding sequence is TGTGCCAGCAGACGCACAGTGAACACTGAAGCTTTCTTT. Its protein is CASRRTVNTEAFF.

The chain couples TRBV27 to TRBJ2-2; tentatively, D is TRBD1 (5 bases). The CDR3 is 15 amino acids. V was clipped by 5 bases and J by 0 bases, with 10 bases between them. Per germline, CDR1 MNHEY and CDR2 SMNVEV (reference sequence). This CDR3 reads CASSKTVTNTGELFF. In DNA, the CDR3 is TGTGCCAGCAGTAAGACAGTCACGAACACCGGGGAGCTGTTTTTT.

This clone was seen a handful of times. The rearrangement links TRBV4-1 to TRBJ2-1; 7 bases match TRBD1. The trim removed 5 bases at V and 13 bases at J, leaving 11 bases unmatched. The germline V gene has CDR1 MGHRA and CDR2 YSYEKL. This CDR3 is 13 amino acids long. The CDR3 coding sequence is TGCGCCAGCAGCAAACGGACAGGTCAAGACCAGTTCTTC. This gives the protein CASSKRTGQDQFF.

V gene TRBV4-3 combines with J gene TRBJ2-3; possible D gene TRBD2, 6 bases. The CDR3 has 17 residues. V lost 0 bases and J 2 bases, leaving 15 bases between the germline ends. CDR1 and CDR2 from the germline V gene are LGHNA and YSLEER. The CDR3 region has the DNA TGCGCCAGCAGCCAAGATCCCCGGGACTCTTTCACAGATACGCAGTATTTT. Encoded protein: CASSQDPRDSFTDTQYF.

This clone occurred once. V and J are TRBV9 and TRBJ2-2, with 13 bases aligning to TRBD2. Germline V gene sequence: CDR1 SGDLS, CDR2 YYNGEE. Unmatched junction bases numbered 12, after V lost 4 bases and J lost 0 bases. There are 20 residues in the CDR3. In DNA form, the CDR3 reads TGTGCCAGCAGCTCCCCCCAGACTAGCGGGGGGCCGGCGAACACCGGGGAGCTGTTTTTT. It specifies CASSSPQTSGGPANTGELFF.

J is TRBJ2-7 and V is TRBV7-9, with 9 bases lining up with TRBD1. The trim removed 1 base at V and 3 bases at J, leaving 4 bases unmatched. The CDR3 extends over 15 amino acids. The germline V gene encodes CDR1 SEHNR and CDR2 FQNEAQ (reference sequence). The CDR3 DNA reads TGTGCCAGCAGCTTAGTAGGGACAGGGAGCTACGAGCAGTACTTC. Its protein is CASSLVGTGSYEQYF.

J is TRBJ2-2 and V is TRBV5-8; D may be TRBD2 (7 bases). This CDR3 contains 15 residues. Germline CDR1 and CDR2: SGHTS and YDEGEE. V lost 0 bases to trimming and J lost 5 bases, with 11 bases between them. The CDR3: CASSLAAGATGELFF. For the CDR3, the DNA is TGTGCCAGCAGCTTGGCCGCGGGGGCGACCGGGGAGCTGTTTTTT.

This clone showed up just once. The chain combines TRBV11-2 with TRBJ2-1, with TRBD2 as a possible D gene (5 bases). The CDR3 is 13 amino acids. Germline-derived CDR1 and CDR2 are SGHAT and FQNNGV. V shed 1 base and J shed 7 bases, with 8 bases lying between them. CDR3 sequence (DNA): TGTGCCAGCAGCTTAGGAAGGGAGAATGAGCAGTTCTTC. Translation gives CASSLGRENEQFF.

V gene TRBV6-1 combines with J gene TRBJ1-2; TRBD1 aligns across 9 bases. Per germline, CDR1 MNHNS and CDR2 SASEGT. V lost 4 bases and J lost 5; bases outside the gene matches: 8. The CDR3 consists of 15 residues. The DNA of the CDR3 is TGTGCCAGCAGTGCAGCGGGACAGGGATGGTATGGCTACACCTTC. The encoded protein is CASSAAGQGWYGYTF.